The entry below gives a single T cell receptor (beta chain) sequence along with its context. This clone's antigen is unknown. Base-call qualities are not available, and no considerably larger clone is one nucleotide away. Trimming removed 4 bases from V and 14 bases from J; the gene matches leave 9 bases unexplained. From the germline V gene, CDR1 is SGHTA and CDR2 is FQGNSA. The CDR3 runs 14 amino acids, cysteine and phenylalanine included. Only the CDR3 DNA is retained, 42 bases long and in frame from the first base. This specimen comes from a study of blood T cell repertoires in COVID-19 (TCRdb year 2020). Looking at the study overall: The collaborator samples originated in the United States, Italy and Spain and spanned the acute and convalescent phases of COVID-19. The material from the prospective study consisted of cDNA or gDNA derived from T cells, B-cell-depleted T cells, or PBMCs. The dataset comprised deeply sampled blood TCRbeta repertoires from subjects exposed to, actively infected with, or recovered from COVID-19. A freely available public database, intended as a resource for researchers studying the immune response to SARS-CoV-2, is where the repertoires were released. Samples were obtained from the ongoing ImmuneRACE study (first 160 participants) and from approximately 1,200 subjects provided by 6 global collaborators. A de-identified subject ID, COVID-19 status, age in years and sex were almost always included in the sample metadata. Where available, HLA class I and class II types were obtained from metadata supplied by the sample provider rather than from assay-based typing. Study-wide findings and limitations: The quantity of clinical and demographic metadata differed by source and by participant and was supplied without curation.

TCRbeta CDR3 regions were amplified from genomic DNA using the immunoSEQ Assay, a bias-controlled multiplex PCR. From the authors' description of their analysis: The number of nucleated cells in each sample was estimated by amplification of reference gene primers within the assay. Sequence reads were collapsed and filtered to measure the absolute abundance of every unique TCRbeta CDR3 rearrangement. For each sample, productive Simpson clonality was calculated as the square root of Simpson's diversity index over productive rearrangements. The source is immuneACCESS, and TCRdb retained only in-frame sequences with V and J called. Part of the clones is not carried over; for the studies checked, unresolved V genes explain less than half of this, and the remainder is unexplained. The V and J calls and clone size are taken from that table; D and trimming were inferred from the DNA. The sample data list about 190,000 clones, and 80% of these were observed just once. The ten largest clones capture 5.5% to 8.5% of the sample.

Collaborating institutions collected whole blood in K2EDTA tubes following their own protocols. For TCRbeta analysis, collaborator samples were shipped as frozen whole blood, as isolated PBMCs, or as DNA extracted from either sample type. The specimen was peripheral blood. The receptor was derived from a man aged 55-75 years with acute or convalescent COVID-19. The sequence is built from TRBV7-2 and TRBJ2-1, with 12 bases in between that match TRBD2. The CDR3 protein is CASSSETSGGTEFF. The DNA sequence follows: TGTGCCAGCAGCTCCGAGACTAGCGGGGGAACTGAGTTCTTC.